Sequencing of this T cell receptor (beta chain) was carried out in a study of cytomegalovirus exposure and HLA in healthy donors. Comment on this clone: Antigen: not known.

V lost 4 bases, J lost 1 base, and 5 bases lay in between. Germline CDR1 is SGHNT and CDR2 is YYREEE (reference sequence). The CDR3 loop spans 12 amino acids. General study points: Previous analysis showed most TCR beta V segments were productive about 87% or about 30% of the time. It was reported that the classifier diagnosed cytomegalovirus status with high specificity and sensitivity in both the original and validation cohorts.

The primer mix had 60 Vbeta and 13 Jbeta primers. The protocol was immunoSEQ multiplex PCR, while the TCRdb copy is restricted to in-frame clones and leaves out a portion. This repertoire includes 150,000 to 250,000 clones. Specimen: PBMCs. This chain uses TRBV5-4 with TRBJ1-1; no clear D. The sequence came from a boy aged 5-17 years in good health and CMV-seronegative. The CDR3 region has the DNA TGTGCCAGCAGCCCTCCGAACACTGAAGCTTTCTTT. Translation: CASSPPNTEAFF.